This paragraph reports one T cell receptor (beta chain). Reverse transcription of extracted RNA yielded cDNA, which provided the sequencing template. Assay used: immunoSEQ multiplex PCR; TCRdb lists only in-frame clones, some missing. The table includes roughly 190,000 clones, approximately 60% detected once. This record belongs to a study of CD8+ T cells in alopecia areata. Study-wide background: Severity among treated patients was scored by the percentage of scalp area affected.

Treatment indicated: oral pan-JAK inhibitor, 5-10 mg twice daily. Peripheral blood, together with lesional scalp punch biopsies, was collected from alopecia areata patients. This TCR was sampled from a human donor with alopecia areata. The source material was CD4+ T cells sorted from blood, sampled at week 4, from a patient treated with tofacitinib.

Written as DNA, the CDR3 is TGTGCCAGCAGCTTACTAGCGGGAGCGGGCCAAGAGACCCAGTACTTC. It specifies CASSLLAGAGQETQYF. V is TRBV5-5 and J is TRBJ2-5, with 11 positions matching TRBD2. Germline assignment: CDR1 SGHKS and CDR2 YYEKEE (reference sequence). V lost 2 bases to trimming and J lost 1 base; unmatched junction nucleotides: 4. The CDR3 consists of 16 residues.